This T cell receptor beta chain appears in the sequencing data of a study of blood T cell repertoires in COVID-19. Living in about two dozen US areas, the participants were between roughly 18 and 90 years of age. Per the original data handling: Reference gene primer amplification yielded estimated nucleated cell counts. The data were produced by immunoSEQ multiplex PCR, yet TCRdb's version contains in-frame clones alone and is incomplete. V, J and clone size derive from that table, while D and trimming were established from the DNA sequence. The sample has over 200,000 clones, over 70% seen once; the top ten hold around 3.8%. The J segment lost 7 bases and the V segment lost 5 bases, leaving 6 bases of the junction unmatched. The germline V gene encodes CDR1 SGHRS and CDR2 YFSETQ. This CDR3 is built from 13 residues.

Sequencing input: PBMCs or T cells enriched from blood (not recorded which). The clonotype comes from a woman aged 30 to 39 who had been exposed to COVID-19. The gene calls are TRBV5-1 and TRBJ1-5; 7 bases agree with TRBD1. DNA of the CDR3: TGCGCCAGCAGTTTGACAGGGAAACAGCCCCAGCATTTT. Its protein is CASSLTGKQPQHF.